The 24 T cell receptor beta chains reported below all come from one sample, sequenced in a study of Ad26.COV2.S vaccination and SARS-CoV-2 variants. The treatment denotes: about 20 received Ad26.COV2.S at low or high dose, single or two shots; about 5 received placebo; per-sample allocation not given. Sampling took place 63 days after the first vaccine or placebo injection. Some clones are missing from TCRdb's copy, which holds only in-frame ones; the method was immunoSEQ multiplex PCR. The repertoire holds around 310,000 clones, with around 90% as singletons. The sequencing here drew on peripheral blood, taken in a trial of Ad26.COV2.S vaccine versus placebo. The receptors here all came from a person aged 18-65 years who received the Ad26.COV2.S COVID-19 vaccine or a placebo.

The chain recombines TRBV4-2 with TRBJ1-1; unclear D gene. Trimming removed 0 bases at V and 0 bases at J, with 11 bases between. Germline CDR1 and CDR2: LGHNA and YNFKEQ. The CDR3 spans 16 residues. CDR3 sequence: CASSQDQEVMNTEAFF. CDR3 bases: TGTGCCAGCAGCCAAGATCAAGAGGTCATGAACACTGAAGCTTTCTTT.

The J gene is TRBJ1-1, the V gene TRBV4-1; D ambiguous. V lost 0 bases and J lost 10, with 9 bases in between. Germline V gene lookup returns CDR1 MGHRA and CDR2 YSYEKL. The CDR3 has 12 residues. The DNA for the CDR3 is TGCGCCAGCAGCCAAGAGGGATTGCGAGCTTTCTTT. Translating gives CASSQEGLRAFF.

The chain joins TRBV6-2 or TRBV6-3 to TRBJ1-5; D not certain. There are 15 residues in the CDR3. Trimming stripped 5 bases from V and 5 bases from J, with 16 bases between. Germline V gene sequence: CDR1 MNHEY, CDR2 SVGEGT. CDR3 loop: CASSPQAGRDQPQHF. The CDR3 nucleotides read TGTGCCAGCAGTCCGCAGGCAGGAAGGGATCAGCCCCAGCATTTT.

The chain's CDR3 is CASSRQAGNTIYF. CDR3 sequence (DNA): TGTGCCAGCAGTCGGCAGGCCGGAAACACCATATATTTT. The chain links TRBV6-5 to TRBJ1-3; D unresolved. Germline V gene sequence: CDR1 MNHEY, CDR2 SVGAGI. This CDR3 is built from 13 residues. V gave up 5 bases and J gave up 4 bases, with 9 bases separating them.

The chain combines TRBV15 with TRBJ1-6; 7 nucleotides agree with TRBD1. The CDR3 loop spans 14 amino acids. Losses at the gene ends were 4 bases for V and 10 bases for J; bases not matched to a gene: 7. Per germline, CDR1 LNHNV and CDR2 YYDKDF (reference sequence). The CDR3 sequence: CATSTRDSGSPLHF. The CDR3, as DNA: TGTGCCACCAGCACCCGGGACAGTGGATCACCCCTCCACTTT.

J is TRBJ2-1 and V is TRBV20-1; maybe TRBD2 (5 bases). Germline CDR1 is DFQATT and CDR2 is SNEGSKA (reference sequence). Trimming pared 4 bases from V and 4 bases from J, leaving 5 bases between. The CDR3 length is 11 residues. DNA for the CDR3: TGCAGTGCTACGGGGTACAATGAGCAGTTCTTC. Residues: CSATGYNEQFF.

The V and J genes are TRBV19 and TRBJ1-5; unclear D gene. This CDR3 spans 18 amino acids. Looked up from germline, CDR1 is LNHDA and CDR2 is SQIVND (reference sequence). V lost 6 bases, J lost 0 bases, and 21 bases lay in between. The CDR3 here is CASRRGPAALYSNQPQHF. CDR3 coding DNA: TGTGCCAGTAGGCGTGGGCCCGCGGCCCTATATAGCAATCAGCCCCAGCATTTT. Based on the CDR3 plus reference TRBV19 and TRBJ1-5, the full variable domain is DGGITQSPKYLFRKEGQNVTLSCEQNLNHDAMYWYRQDPGQGLRLIYYSQIVNDFQKGDIAEGYSVSREKKESFPLTVTSAQKNPTAFYLCASRRGPAALYSNQPQHFGDGTRLSIL.

This chain uses TRBV7-9 with TRBJ2-2; 10 bases line up with TRBD1. CDR1 is SEHNR, CDR2 FQNEAQ, per germline (reference sequence). With 3 bases clipped from V and 3 bases from J, the junction kept 4 bases outside the gene matches. The CDR3 consists of 16 residues. Here the CDR3 reads CASSFPGQGDTGELFF. In nucleotides, the CDR3 is TGTGCCAGCAGCTTCCCCGGACAGGGGGACACCGGGGAGCTGTTTTTT.

The chain couples TRBV4-3 to TRBJ1-3; no definite D call. The ends were cut back, 1 base at V and 0 bases at J, with 13 bases in the middle. Germline CDR1 reads LGHNA; CDR2 reads YSLEER. The CDR3 covers 17 residues. CDR3 residues: CASSQVVALPSGNTIYF. The CDR3 DNA reads TGCGCCAGCAGCCAAGTAGTTGCTTTACCCTCTGGAAACACCATATATTTT.

The chain has TRBV9 and TRBJ2-5; perhaps TRBD2 as D (6 bases). The CDR3 spans 15 residues. Trimming removed 0 bases from V and 2 bases from J, with 11 bases in between. Germline V CDR1 and CDR2: SGDLS, YYNGEE. The CDR3 loop reads CASSVEGGQQETQYF. The CDR3 DNA reads TGTGCCAGCAGCGTAGAAGGAGGGCAGCAAGAGACCCAGTACTTC. Together with reference TRBV9 and TRBJ2-5, the CDR3 gives the full variable domain: DSGVTQTPKHLITATGQRVTLRCSPRSGDLSVYWYQQSLDQGLQFLIQYYNGEERAKGNILERFSAQQFPDLHSELNLSSLELGDSALYFCASSVEGGQQETQYFGPGTRLLVL.

This rearrangement joins TRBV19 to TRBJ1-1; D gene ambiguous. Germline V gene data show CDR1 as LNHDA and CDR2 as SQIVND (reference sequence). With 3 bases removed from V and 5 bases from J, the gap between germline ends came to 13 bases. This CDR3 is built from 14 residues. The CDR3 bases are TGTGCCAGTAGTATCACCTGGGCCCGAACTGAAGCTTTCTTT. It translates to CASSITWARTEAFF.

This clone appeared a single time. The chain combines TRBV5-1 with TRBJ2-3; unclear D gene. Germline CDR1 and CDR2: SGHRS and YFSETQ. The CDR3 sequence is 12 residues long. Trimming took 4 bases from V and 5 from J, leaving 8 bases between them. The CDR3 DNA reads TGCGCCAGCAGCCGGTCACAAGATACGCAGTATTTT. Translation gives CASSRSQDTQYF.

The chain recombines TRBV10-3 with TRBJ2-1; TRBD2 agrees at 8 bases. The CDR3 runs to 14 residues. After removal of 7 bases from V and 5 bases from J, the junction contained 7 bases not matched to a gene. Germline V gives CDR1 ENHRY, CDR2 SYGVKD. The CDR3 reads CAINPGGPDNEQFF. The CDR3 DNA is TGTGCCATCAACCCGGGGGGGCCTGACAATGAGCAGTTCTTC.

This chain connects TRBV30 to TRBJ2-5; 12 nucleotides line up with TRBD2. V lost 3 bases and J lost 6; bases outside the gene matches: 8. In germline, CDR1 is GTSNPN, CDR2 SVGIG (reference sequence). The CDR3 covers 15 residues. The CDR3 is CAWRRLAGDTKTQYF. CDR3 nucleotide sequence: TGTGCCTGGAGACGACTAGCGGGAGACACGAAGACCCAGTACTTC. Together with reference TRBV30 and TRBJ2-5, the CDR3 gives the full variable domain: SQTIHQWPATLVQPVGSPLSLECTVEGTSNPNLYWYRQAAGRGLQLLFYSVGIGQISSEVPQNLSASRPQDRQFILSSKKLLLSDSGFYLCAWRRLAGDTKTQYFGPGTRLLVL.

V usage is TRBV10-3 and J usage is TRBJ1-1, with 8 bases identical to TRBD1. The J segment lost 1 base and the V segment lost 6 bases, leaving 1 base of the junction unmatched. Germline-derived CDR1 and CDR2 are ENHRY and SYGVKD. The CDR3 is 13 residues long. This CDR3 is CAIRGQENTEAFF. The CDR3 region has the DNA TGTGCCATCAGGGGACAGGAGAACACTGAAGCTTTCTTT.

This chain connects TRBV6-5 to TRBJ2-6; D is ambiguous. Germline V CDR1 and CDR2: MNHEY, SVGAGI. V was shortened by 7 bases and J by 0 bases, with 4 bases between the two germline ends. The CDR3 sequence is 13 residues long. CDR3 DNA sequence: TGTGCCAGCACTATCTCTGGGGCCAACGTCCTGACTTTC. Protein: CASTISGANVLTF.

This chain uses TRBV25-1 with TRBJ1-2, with 9 bases lining up with TRBD1. Germline V gene lookup returns CDR1 MGHDK and CDR2 SYGVNS. The CDR3 runs 15 residues. The trim removed 4 bases at V and 5 bases at J, leaving 8 bases unmatched. This CDR3 reads CASSGDGTGKYGYTF. The CDR3 nucleotides are TGTGCCAGCAGTGGAGATGGGACAGGGAAGTATGGCTACACCTTC.

CDR3 sequence: CAISEQWQQETQYF. DNA for the CDR3: TGTGCCATCAGTGAGCAGTGGCAGCAAGAGACCCAGTACTTC. The genes are TRBV10-3 and TRBJ2-5; D ambiguous. Trimming removed 2 bases from V and 2 bases from J, with 9 bases in between. The germline gives CDR1 ENHRY, CDR2 SYGVKD. The length of the CDR3 is 14 residues.

The chain joins TRBV5-8 to TRBJ1-1; TRBD1 is a possible D gene (6 bases). Trimming pared 2 bases from V and 0 bases from J, leaving 11 bases between. This CDR3 has 15 amino acids. Germline V gene data show CDR1 as SGHTS and CDR2 as YDEGEE. The DNA of the CDR3 is TGTGCCAGCAGCTTTCAGGGGATCATGAACACTGAAGCTTTCTTT. It yields the protein CASSFQGIMNTEAFF.

The genes are TRBV30 and TRBJ2-1, with 8 bases fitting TRBD2. Trimming cost V 7 bases and J 6 bases; bases outside gene matches: 8. Germline CDR1 and CDR2: GTSNPN and SVGIG (reference sequence). The CDR3 has 13 amino acids. The CDR3 region is CALTSDALNEQFF. CDR3 coding DNA: TGTGCCTTGACTAGCGATGCACTCAATGAGCAGTTCTTC. Full variable domain (rest looked up from reference TRBV30 and TRBJ2-1): SQTIHQWPATLVQPVGSPLSLECTVEGTSNPNLYWYRQAAGRGLQLLFYSVGIGQISSEVPQNLSASRPQDRQFILSSKKLLLSDSGFYLCALTSDALNEQFFGPGTRLTVL.

The chain couples TRBV5-1 to TRBJ2-7; TRBD1 matches at 10 bases. The V gene's germline CDR1 is SGHRS and CDR2 YFSETQ. After removal of 4 bases from V and 3 bases from J, the junction contained 4 bases not matched to a gene. This CDR3 is built from 14 residues. The CDR3 is CASSATGGGYEQYF. For the CDR3, the DNA is TGCGCCAGCAGCGCGACAGGGGGCGGCTACGAGCAGTACTTC.

This clone occurred once. The CDR3 DNA sequence: TGTGCCAGCAGCTTAGAAGCGGGGGCCCACTACGAGCAGTACTTC. It codes for CASSLEAGAHYEQYF. The V and J genes are TRBV7-2 and TRBJ2-7; 8 nucleotides agree with TRBD2. CDR3 size: 15 residues. The trim removed 1 base at V and 3 bases at J, leaving 5 bases unmatched. Germline values: CDR1 SGHTA, CDR2 FQGNSA. The full variable domain, completed using reference TRBV7-2 and TRBJ2-7, is GAGVSQSPSNKVTEKGKDVELRCDPISGHTALYWYRQSLGQGLEFLIYFQGNSAPDKSGLPSDRFSAERTGGSVSTLTIQRTQQEDSAVYLCASSLEAGAHYEQYFGPGTRLTVT.

The rearrangement joins TRBV5-1 to TRBJ2-1; D is unresolved. CDR1 and CDR2 from the germline V gene are SGHRS and YFSETQ. The CDR3 has 14 residues. Trimming pared 1 base from V and 7 bases from J, leaving 12 bases between. The CDR3 here is CASSLSVFENEQFF. CDR3 DNA: TGCGCCAGCAGCTTGTCGGTCTTCGAGAATGAGCAGTTCTTC.

This clone was picked up one time. The genes are TRBV11-3 and TRBJ2-3; the match to TRBD2 covers 7 bases. In germline, CDR1 is SGHNT, CDR2 YENEEA. J gave up 2 bases and V 5 bases, and 10 bases lay outside the gene matches. The CDR3 extends over 16 amino acids. CDR3 amino acids: CASSRTRLINTDTQYF. The CDR3 DNA is TGTGCCAGCAGCCGGACTAGATTAATCAACACAGATACGCAGTATTTT.